This T cell receptor beta chain came from a study of blood T cell repertoires in COVID-19. At the level of the study: Nucleic acid was either cDNA or gDNA, and it came from T cells, B-cell-depleted T cells, or PBMCs.

Germline CDR1 is SGHNT and CDR2 is YENEEA. The CDR3 consists of 13 residues. With 8 bases clipped from V and 10 bases from J, the junction kept 9 bases outside the gene matches. Seattle patient enrollment occurred during active infection, with longitudinal follow-up thereafter. Methods used by the authors: Estimation of nucleated cell counts was performed using reference gene primer amplification. Data came from immunoSEQ multiplex PCR; TCRdb stores just in-frame clones and leaves some out. From that table come the V and J calls and clone size; the DNA was used to work out D and trimming. The sample lists some 110,000 clones; 76% were seen once.

The receptor was isolated from an elderly man with COVID-19, enrolled during active disease. The chain couples TRBV11-3 to TRBJ2-1; 9 nucleotides agree with TRBD1. Material for sequencing was peripheral blood. CDR3 residues: CASRDRDSPEQFF. In nucleotides, the CDR3 is TGTGCCAGCCGGGACAGGGACTCGCCCGAGCAGTTCTTC.